These 6 T cell receptor beta chains came from one sample sequenced in a study of T cell responses to AZD1222 COVID-19 vaccine. The data were produced by immunoSEQ multiplex PCR, yet TCRdb's version contains in-frame clones alone and is incomplete. The sample contains around 180,000 clones, over 80% of which appear only once. Sequences were derived from peripheral blood, sampled on day 0 of AZD1222 vaccination. The receptors shown here come from an adult in good health.

This clone has just one count. The V call is TRBV12-3 or TRBV12-4, the J call TRBJ2-3; 7 bases are a match to TRBD1. This CDR3 spans 13 amino acids. Germline trimming cut 6 bases from V and 1 base from J; bases unmatched to any gene: 1. This chain's CDR3 is CASRTGGTDTQYF. As DNA, the CDR3 is TGTGCCAGCAGAACAGGGGGCACAGATACGCAGTATTTT.

This clone was recorded only once. The V call is TRBV7-2, the J call TRBJ2-7, with D maybe TRBD2 (6 bases). Between the trimmed V and J ends, which lost 5 bases and 3 bases, there was a span of 14 bases. This CDR3 contains 14 residues. CDR1 and CDR2 from the germline V gene are SGHTA and FQGNSA. CDR3 amino acids: CASSETAGFYEQYF. Here the CDR3 DNA reads TGTGCCAGCAGCGAGACGGCGGGGTTCTACGAGCAGTACTTC.

The chain combines TRBV18 with TRBJ2-1; 8 nucleotides agree with TRBD2. The germline V gene has CDR1 KGHSH and CDR2 LQKENI. The length of the CDR3 is 16 residues. Trimming took 2 bases from V and 6 from J; bases not matched to a gene: 9. CDR3 in amino acids: CASSPTGIAGGNEQFF. For the CDR3, the DNA is TGTGCCAGCTCACCAACAGGGATTGCGGGAGGCAATGAGCAGTTCTTC.

There are a few counts of this clone. The chain recombines TRBV14 with TRBJ2-5; D unresolved. The V gene's germline CDR1 is SGHDN and CDR2 FVKESK. Trimming stripped 5 bases from V and 5 bases from J, with 9 bases between. This CDR3 has 12 amino acids. The CDR3 loop reads CASSSSWETQYF. The CDR3 nucleotides are TGTGCCAGCAGCTCCAGTTGGGAGACCCAGTACTTC.

The genes are TRBV19 and TRBJ2-7, with TRBD2 matching 8 bases. The CDR3 consists of 18 residues. V gave up 6 bases and J gave up 1 base; unmatched junction bases: 17. The V gene's germline CDR1 is LNHDA and CDR2 SQIVND (reference sequence). The chain's CDR3 is CASSKDREGSGRSYEQYF. The DNA of the CDR3 is TGTGCCAGTAGCAAGGACCGGGAGGGTAGCGGGCGTTCCTACGAGCAGTACTTC.

The chain links TRBV10-3 to TRBJ2-7; TRBD2 aligns across 7 bases. Per germline, CDR1 ENHRY and CDR2 SYGVKD. The length of the CDR3 is 14 residues. With V trimmed by 6 bases and J by 2 bases, 7 bases remained unmatched. The CDR3 DNA reads TGTGCCATCAGGAGAAGCGGGGCCACCTACGAGCAGTACTTC. Amino acids: CAIRRSGATYEQYF.